A selection of T cell receptor beta chains follows, all from one sample in a study of T-cell memory formation after mild COVID-19. TCRdb reprocessed the 5' RACE reads via MiXCR and lists one record per CDR3 protein. The profile covers under 600,000 distinct CDR3 sequences, with less than 25% appearing a single time and around 9.2% taken by the ten largest. Sequencing was performed on PBMCs or a T cell subset sorted from them (not recorded which). The source is an adult woman who had mild COVID-19 (a few samples of this study predate the infection). Cell type and time point are not known. CDR3s include the opening cysteine and the closing phenylalanine or tryptophan. D genes are given only for firm matches. Some rows mark clone size as missing; the rest say once, few, many or name a class of expanded clone.

TRBJ2-4 TRBD2 TRBV15 few TGTGCCACCAGCAGAAGGGGACTAGCGGGAGTCTCGGCCAAAAACATTCAGTACTTC CATSRRGLAGVSAKNIQYF
TRBJ2-1 . TRBV20-1 few . CSARDFGAGAFSEQFF
TRBJ2-5 . TRBV15 . TGTGCCACCAGCAGATTAACCGGGGCCGAATACAGGGAGACCCAGTACTTC CATSRLTGAEYRETQYF
TRBJ1-2 TRBD1 TRBV30 . TGTGCCTGGGACAGGGGGCCGAACTATGGCTACACCTTC CAWDRGPNYGYTF
TRBJ1-6 TRBD1 TRBV15 few TGTGCCACCAGCGGAGACAGGGGGCACGGTTCACCCCTCCACTTT CATSGDRGHGSPLHF
TRBJ2-7 . TRBV5-6 few TGTGCCAGCAGTCATTATAGCTACGAGCAGTACTTC CASSHYSYEQYF
TRBJ1-1 . TRBV30 . TGTGCCTGGAGTGTACTAAGGGAGGGTTTCTTT CAWSVLREGFF
TRBJ1-1 . TRBV7-3 few TGTGCCAGCAGTTCCAGGGCCGGGAGCACTGAAGCTTTCTTT CASSSRAGSTEAFF
TRBJ1-2 . TRBV20-1 . TGCAGTGCTCTCCCGAGGAGGGCTGGTTATGGCTACACCTTC CSALPRRAGYGYTF
TRBJ2-5 . TRBV18 many TGTGCCAGCTCACCATCCGGAGAGACCCAGTACTTC CASSPSGETQYF
TRBJ2-7 TRBD2 TRBV7-9 few TGTGCCAGCACCACACCCCAACCCGGGGGGGATCGCGAGCAGTACTTC CASTTPQPGGDREQYF
TRBJ2-7 . TRBV7-9 few TGTGCCAGCAGCTTATTAGGGACAACGGAGGAGCAGTACTTC CASSLLGTTEEQYF
TRBJ2-1 . TRBV24-1 . TGTGCCACCAGTGATTTTCAGGGACCCTACAATGAGCAGTTCTTC CATSDFQGPYNEQFF
TRBJ1-5 . TRBV5-6 many TGTGCCAGCAGCCGCGGGAGGGGCAGCAATCAGCCCCAGCATTTT CASSRGRGSNQPQHF
TRBJ1-2 TRBD1 TRBV14 . TGTGCCAGCAGCCAATACTGGACAGGGTATGGCTACACCTTC CASSQYWTGYGYTF
TRBJ1-2 . TRBV27 . TGTGCCAGCAGTTTAAGAGGGGACTGGGGCTACACCTTC CASSLRGDWGYTF
TRBJ1-1 . TRBV6-5 few TGTGCCAGCAGACCACACATGAACACTGAAGCTTTCTTT CASRPHMNTEAFF
TRBJ2-7 TRBD2 TRBV20-1 few TGCAGTGCTAGACGTCTAGCGGGGACTTACGAGCAGTACTTC CSARRLAGTYEQYF
TRBJ2-1 . TRBV11-2 . TGTGCCAGCAGCTTTACCGACTTCTACAATGAGCAGTTCTTC CASSFTDFYNEQFF
TRBJ2-5 TRBD2 TRBV7-7 . TGTGCCAGCAGCTTAGGACTAGCGGGCGCCCAAGAGACCCAGTACTTC CASSLGLAGAQETQYF
TRBJ2-1 TRBD1 TRBV12-3/TRBV12-4 few TGTGCCAGCACCCTATCGACGGACAGGGGACCGCTCAATGAGCAGTTCTTC CASTLSTDRGPLNEQFF
TRBJ2-5 . TRBV6-1 few TGTGCCAGCAGACAAGGGGAGGAGACCCAGTACTTC CASRQGEETQYF
TRBJ1-2 TRBD1 TRBV7-2 . TGTGCCAGCAGCTCCTACCGGGACAGCGCTAACTATGGCTACACCTTC CASSSYRDSANYGYTF
TRBJ2-7 . TRBV10-3 few TGTGCCATCAGGGCAGGGGAGGTCTTGGGCGAGCAGTACTTC CAIRAGEVLGEQYF
TRBJ2-7 . TRBV20-1 . TGCAGTGCTAAGGGAGGCAGACCCTACGAGCAGTACTTC CSAKGGRPYEQYF
TRBJ2-1 TRBD2 TRBV24-1 . TGTGCCACCAGTGATTTGCCCGTGGGGGGGGACTACAATGAGCAGTTCTTC CATSDLPVGGDYNEQFF
TRBJ2-6 . TRBV7-3 . TGTGCCAGCAGCTTAACAGTCCCTTCTGGGGCCAACGTCCTGACTTTC CASSLTVPSGANVLTF
TRBJ2-3 TRBD2 TRBV7-9 . TGTGCCAGTCTAGCGGCGAGCACAGATACGCAGTATTTT CASLAASTDTQYF
TRBJ2-3 TRBD2 TRBV7-9 many TGTGCCAGCAGCTTACCCCAGGCGGGAGGGCCGCTCCAGCAGTATTTT CASSLPQAGGPLQQYF
TRBJ1-2 . TRBV9 many TGTGCCAGCAGCCCCTTTGCTCTAGGATCGGGAGCTGGCCATGGCTACACCTTC CASSPFALGSGAGHGYTF
TRBJ2-3 TRBD2 TRBV4-2 . TGTGCCAGCAGCCAAGAAGCGGGGGGCGGCAAGAATACGCAGTATTTT CASSQEAGGGKNTQYF